These 15 T cell receptor beta chains were sequenced from one sample in a study of response to subunit inactivated influenza vaccine. Using its own MiXCR run on the RT-PCR reads, TCRdb lists one record per CDR3 protein. The top ten hold around 13% of the sample, which has about 520,000 distinct CDR3 sequences, less than 7.5% seen once. The specimen was PBMCs from blood, collected around 25 months after vaccination. These receptors were obtained from a man aged 50 to 69 who received an inactivated influenza vaccine.

Concerning this clonotype: It may be a read error: a sequence one base away is much more abundant. The chain carries TRBV20-1 and TRBJ2-3, with TRBD1 identical over 9 bases. This CDR3 is 15 amino acids long. Germline V CDR1 and CDR2: DFQATT, SNEGSKA (reference sequence). Here the CDR3 reads CSASKRDRATDTEYF. As DNA, the CDR3 is TGCAGTGCAAGCAAACGGGACAGGGCCACAGATACGGAGTATTTT.

Many counts were recorded for this clonotype. This rearrangement joins TRBV29-1 to TRBJ2-2, with 7 nucleotides matching TRBD1. The ends lost 7 bases at V and 1 base at J; junction bases unmatched: 3. Germline CDR1 SQVTM, CDR2 ANQGSEA. There are 13 residues in the CDR3. The CDR3 coding sequence is TGCAGCGCCCACAGGGGGAACACCGGGGAGCTGTTTTTT. Protein: CSAHRGNTGELFF.

As to this clonotype: The junction departs from the called germline gene at one end, perhaps through a read error. The rearrangement joins TRBV5-6 to TRBJ2-7; perhaps TRBD2 as D (5 bases). Germline V gene data show CDR1 as SGHDT and CDR2 as YYEEEE. This CDR3 contains 15 residues. The CDR3 is CASTLQRGHSYEQYF. CDR3 DNA sequence: TGTGCCAGCACCTTGCAAAGAGGGCACTCCTACGAGCAGTACTTC.

This clonotype was counted a few times. The rearrangement uses TRBV12-3 or TRBV12-4 and TRBJ1-1; D is ambiguous. There are 13 residues in the CDR3. V gave up 7 bases and J gave up 5 bases, with 14 bases separating them. CDR3 residues: CASTLGGKTEAFF. Here the CDR3 DNA reads TGTGCCAGCACCCTTGGTGGGAAGACTGAAGCTTTCTTT.

V usage is TRBV2 and J usage is TRBJ2-7, with TRBD1 matching over 10 bases. The germline V gene has CDR1 SNHLY and CDR2 FYNNEI. The CDR3 is 14 amino acids. Trimming cost V 4 bases and J 4 bases; bases outside gene matches: 4. CDR3 amino acids: CASSADRGLYEQYF. The CDR3 coding sequence is TGTGCCAGCAGTGCGGACAGGGGGTTGTACGAGCAGTACTTC.

This clonotype was seen a few times. At one of its ends the junction is not consistent with the germline gene, which may arise from a read error. The rearrangement links TRBV6-5 to TRBJ1-6, with D uncertain. The CDR3 has 13 amino acids. Germline values: CDR1 MNHEY, CDR2 SVGAGI. The CDR3 DNA reads TGCGCCAGCAGTTCCCCGGGGAACCCCACCCTCCACTTT. It encodes CASSSPGNPTLHF.

This chain joins TRBV25-1 and TRBJ2-1; 11 bases are shared with TRBD2. With V trimmed by 1 base and J by 7 bases, 9 bases remained unmatched. The CDR3 covers 17 residues. Germline V CDR1 and CDR2: MGHDK, SYGVNS. The CDR3 nucleotides are TGTGCCAGCAGTGAATTTGGGCTAGCGGGAGGATCGAATGAGCAGTTCTTC. Its protein is CASSEFGLAGGSNEQFF.

The gene calls are TRBV7-9 and TRBJ2-1; possible D gene TRBD2, 5 bases. V shed 5 bases and J shed 4 bases, with 18 bases lying between them. The CDR3 covers 16 residues. The germline V gene has CDR1 SEHNR and CDR2 FQNEAQ (reference sequence). This CDR3 reads CASSLPPRTSYNEQFF. For the CDR3, the DNA is TGTGCCAGCAGCCTACCCCCCCGGACTTCTTACAATGAGCAGTTCTTC.

Only a few counts were recorded for this clonotype. In DNA form, the CDR3 reads TGTGCCACCAGTGACCCTACCCGGACAGCCGATACGCAGTATTTT. The encoded protein is CATSDPTRTADTQYF. V usage is TRBV24-1 and J usage is TRBJ2-3; D perhaps matches TRBD1 (6 bases). The CDR3 has 15 amino acids. CDR1 is KGHDR and CDR2 is SFDVKD in the germline V gene. The V end lost 4 bases, the J end lost 6 bases, and 16 bases lay between the germline ends.

This clonotype was seen more than once but under ten times. The rearrangement links TRBV20-1 to TRBJ2-3; 9 bases agree with TRBD2. This CDR3 spans 16 amino acids. Germline-derived CDR1 and CDR2 are DFQATT and SNEGSKA (reference sequence). V shed 6 bases, J shed 4 bases, and the junction held 14 bases outside the gene matches. The CDR3 DNA reads TGCAGTGCCGAAGGTGGTAGCGGGAGCCGGCCAGATACGCAGTATTTT. Protein sequence: CSAEGGSGSRPDTQYF.

This clonotype was counted ten times or more. An end of the junction differs from the germline gene, which may be a read error. The chain carries TRBV7-2 and TRBJ1-2, with no clear D. CDR1 SGHTA and CDR2 FQGNSA come from the germline V gene. The CDR3 length is 11 residues. The CDR3 nucleotides read TGTGCCAGCAGTTTAGTCTATGGCTACACCTTC. Translating gives CASSLVYGYTF.

This clonotype was observed a handful of times. V is TRBV29-1 and J is TRBJ1-1; D is ambiguous. Trimming left V 7 bases short and J 6 bases short, with 15 bases between. The CDR3 length is 12 residues. Per the germline V gene, CDR1 is SQVTM and CDR2 is ANQGSEA. The CDR3 DNA reads as TGCAGCGCTAATGGGTGGATCCCTGAAGCTTTCTTT. Amino acid sequence: CSANGWIPEAFF.

Ten or more counts support this clonotype. The V gene is TRBV7-2, the J gene TRBJ2-1; TRBD2 aligns across 12 bases. Germline lookup yields CDR1 SGHTA and CDR2 FQGNSA. Trimming at V came to 1 base and at J to 9 bases, leaving 4 bases not matched to a gene. CDR3 length: 15 residues. CDR3 amino acids: CASSLGLAGAVEQFF. As DNA, the CDR3 is TGTGCCAGCAGCTTAGGACTAGCGGGGGCGGTTGAGCAGTTCTTC.

This clonotype was counted at least ten times. V is TRBV5-1 and J is TRBJ1-1, with TRBD1 matching over 12 bases. CDR1 is SGHRS and CDR2 is YFSETQ in the germline V gene. The CDR3 is made up of 16 amino acids. The ends lost 4 bases at V and 4 bases at J; junction bases unmatched: 8. This chain's CDR3 is CASSMGQGAIGTEAFF. DNA for the CDR3: TGCGCCAGCAGCATGGGACAGGGGGCGATAGGCACTGAAGCTTTCTTT.

This clonotype was seen a handful of times. This sequence joins TRBV6-1 and TRBJ2-2, with D unclear. Germline V gives CDR1 MNHNS, CDR2 SASEGT. The length of the CDR3 is 15 residues. The V end lost 6 bases, the J end lost 2 bases, and 13 bases lay between the germline ends. As DNA, the CDR3 is TGTGCCAGCAGACGACTGACGGGCAACACCGGGGAGCTGTTTTTT. It encodes CASRRLTGNTGELFF.